This T cell receptor beta chain was sequenced for a study of identical twins. General observations from the study: Conclusions relied on cross-sectional statistical analysis, not following the same donors.

Healthy Caucasian individuals made up all the donors. Germline CDR1 and CDR2: SGHAT and FQNNGV. The ends were cut back, 6 bases at V and 2 bases at J, with 24 bases in the middle. This CDR3 spans 18 amino acids. Unique molecular identifiers were present on the cDNA, which also gained a universal primer site by template switching. TCRdb reprocessed the 5' RACE reads with MiXCR, giving one entry per CDR3 protein. The sample yields approximately 530,000 distinct CDR3 sequences, around 20% seen once. This clonotype was detected only a few times. Its cognate antigen is unknown. These data are also associated with another study on yellow fever vaccine responses in identical twins.

V and J are TRBV11-2 and TRBJ2-3; TRBD1 might be the D (5 bases). The sequence came from a woman aged 18-29 years in good health. Sequencing was performed on CD4+ T cells sorted from blood. The CDR3: CASRLRGRQITLTDTQYF. The CDR3 DNA is TGTGCCAGCAGACTTAGGGGCCGACAGATCACACTCACAGATACGCAGTATTTT. The whole variable domain, filled in from reference TRBV11-2 and TRBJ2-3, reads EAGVAQSPRYKIIEKRQSVAFWCNPISGHATLYWYQQILGQGPKLLIQFQNNGVVDDSQLPKDRFSAERLKGVDSTLKIQPAKLEDSAVYLCASRLRGRQITLTDTQYFGPGTRLTVL.